This is a list of T cell receptor beta chains from one sample in a study of Ad26.COV2.S vaccination and SARS-CoV-2 variants. Assay: immunoSEQ multiplex PCR; the TCRdb copy retains only in-frame clones and omits some. Of about 420,000 clones in the sample, approximately 87% are singletons; the top ten hold less than 4.5%. The material was peripheral blood, obtained in a trial of Ad26.COV2.S vaccine versus placebo. The receptors come from a person between 18 and 59 years old who received the Ad26.COV2.S COVID-19 vaccine or a placebo. Each CDR3 is given with its conserved first and last residue. Fields, in order: D gene, clone size, V gene, J gene, CDR3 DNA, CDR3 protein. D genes are given only for firm matches. Only some rows state a clone size, as once, few, many or a class for expanded clones.

d_gene: TRBD1
abundance: .
v_gene: TRBV7-7
j_gene: TRBJ2-5
CDR3nt: TGTGCCAGCAGCCTCCAGGGGACAGGGGGCGAAGAGACCCAGTACTTC
CDR3aa: CASSLQGTGGEETQYF

d_gene: TRBD2
abundance: .
v_gene: TRBV10-1
j_gene: TRBJ2-3
CDR3nt: TGCGCCAGCAGTGCGGAAGCGGGGTTTGTGGATACGCAGTATTTT
CDR3aa: CASSAEAGFVDTQYF

d_gene: .
abundance: .
v_gene: TRBV18
j_gene: TRBJ2-6
CDR3nt: TGTGCCAGCTCACCTGTGCGGCGCTCTGGGGCCAACGTCCTGACTTTC
CDR3aa: CASSPVRRSGANVLTF

d_gene: TRBD2
abundance: .
v_gene: TRBV5-4
j_gene: TRBJ2-1
CDR3nt: TGTGCCAGCAGCTTGGCCCTAAGCGGGGGGACCTTGGAGCAGTTCTTC
CDR3aa: CASSLALSGGTLEQFF

d_gene: TRBD2
abundance: .
v_gene: TRBV28
j_gene: TRBJ2-3
CDR3nt: TGTGCCAGCAACCCGGGACTAGCGGGGGCGTCTTGGTATTTT
CDR3aa: CASNPGLAGASWYF

d_gene: .
abundance: .
v_gene: TRBV19
j_gene: TRBJ2-2
CDR3nt: TGTGCCAGTTCAGCCCTCACCGGGGAGCTGTTTTTT
CDR3aa: CASSALTGELFF

d_gene: .
abundance: .
v_gene: TRBV5-8
j_gene: TRBJ2-3
CDR3nt: TGTGCCAGCAGCTTGAGAGCTAGCAGCACAGATACGCAGTATTTT
CDR3aa: CASSLRASSTDTQYF

d_gene: .
abundance: .
v_gene: TRBV19
j_gene: TRBJ2-2
CDR3nt: TGTGCCAGTAGTTTGTCGGCAGATTTCACCGGGGAGCTGTTTTTT
CDR3aa: CASSLSADFTGELFF

d_gene: .
abundance: .
v_gene: TRBV11-2
j_gene: TRBJ2-2
CDR3nt: TGTGCCAGCAGCCAAAATTGGGGGGCGAACACCGGGGAGCTGTTTTTT
CDR3aa: CASSQNWGANTGELFF

d_gene: .
abundance: .
v_gene: TRBV27
j_gene: TRBJ1-1
CDR3nt: TGTGCCAGCAGTGACTGGGGGAATACGGGGAACACTGAAGCTTTCTTT
CDR3aa: CASSDWGNTGNTEAFF

d_gene: TRBD1
abundance: .
v_gene: TRBV3-1/TRBV3-2
j_gene: TRBJ1-1
CDR3nt: TGTGCCAGCAGCCGGACAGGGAACACTGAAGCTTTCTTT
CDR3aa: CASSRTGNTEAFF

d_gene: .
abundance: .
v_gene: TRBV9
j_gene: TRBJ2-3
CDR3nt: TGTGCCAGCAGCGTAGCTGGGGGGCGGGATACGCAGTATTTT
CDR3aa: CASSVAGGRDTQYF

d_gene: TRBD1
abundance: .
v_gene: TRBV9
j_gene: TRBJ2-2
CDR3nt: TGTGCCAGCAGCGTAGATAGGACAGGGAATATGGACACCGGGGAGCTGTTTTTT
CDR3aa: CASSVDRTGNMDTGELFF

d_gene: TRBD1
abundance: few
v_gene: TRBV29-1
j_gene: TRBJ1-2
CDR3nt: TGCAGCGTGACAGGGGGCAACTATGGCTACACCTTC
CDR3aa: CSVTGGNYGYTF

d_gene: .
abundance: .
v_gene: TRBV19
j_gene: TRBJ1-1
CDR3nt: TGTGCCAGTAGTGAGGGTATATGGGATTTTGAAGCTTTCTTT
CDR3aa: CASSEGIWDFEAFF

d_gene: .
abundance: .
v_gene: TRBV28
j_gene: TRBJ2-5
CDR3nt: TGTGCCAGCAGTTCCTTAAAAGGCGTAGGGCCCGAGACCCAGTACTTC
CDR3aa: CASSSLKGVGPETQYF

d_gene: TRBD1
abundance: once
v_gene: TRBV19
j_gene: TRBJ1-1
CDR3nt: TGTGCCAGTAGTACGGACCGAGACAGGGACACTGAAGCTTTCTTT
CDR3aa: CASSTDRDRDTEAFF

d_gene: .
abundance: .
v_gene: TRBV5-1
j_gene: TRBJ1-6
CDR3nt: TGCGCCAGCAGTTTAGGACTGGAAGTTTCACCCCTCCACTTT
CDR3aa: CASSLGLEVSPLHF

d_gene: .
abundance: .
v_gene: TRBV7-9
j_gene: TRBJ2-7
CDR3nt: TGTGCCAGCAGCCCACCGGGACTGAGGGGATACGAGCAGTACTTC
CDR3aa: CASSPPGLRGYEQYF

d_gene: TRBD2
abundance: once
v_gene: TRBV7-9
j_gene: TRBJ2-5
CDR3nt: TGTGCCAGCAGCTTATATTCGAGCGGGGCCGCCCAAGAGACCCAGTACTTC
CDR3aa: CASSLYSSGAAQETQYF

d_gene: .
abundance: .
v_gene: TRBV11-2
j_gene: TRBJ2-7
CDR3nt: TGTGCCAGCAGCTCCCATTCTACGGGGGGCCTTTCCTACGAGCAGTACTTC
CDR3aa: CASSSHSTGGLSYEQYF

d_gene: TRBD1
abundance: .
v_gene: TRBV5-5
j_gene: TRBJ1-4
CDR3nt: TGTGCCAGCGCCAGCGGGGACAGGGGTGAAAAACTGTTTTTT
CDR3aa: CASASGDRGEKLFF

d_gene: TRBD1
abundance: .
v_gene: TRBV6-5
j_gene: TRBJ1-2
CDR3nt: TGTGCCAGCAGTCCTGGACAGGGGGTATTTGGCTACACCTTC
CDR3aa: CASSPGQGVFGYTF

d_gene: .
abundance: .
v_gene: TRBV6-5
j_gene: TRBJ2-2
CDR3nt: TGTGCCAGCAGTTACGGTCGGGGACCCACCGGGGAGCTGTTTTTT
CDR3aa: CASSYGRGPTGELFF

d_gene: .
abundance: .
v_gene: TRBV24-1
j_gene: TRBJ2-1
CDR3nt: TGTGCCACCAGTGACCTGACAGACAAGCAGTTCTTC
CDR3aa: CATSDLTDKQFF

d_gene: .
abundance: .
v_gene: TRBV7-2
j_gene: TRBJ1-5
CDR3nt: TGTGCCAGCAGCTCGACGACAGTCAATCAGCCCCAGCATTTT
CDR3aa: CASSSTTVNQPQHF

d_gene: .
abundance: few
v_gene: TRBV19
j_gene: TRBJ1-4
CDR3nt: TGTGCCAGCTCAGGGCTGTCCCAACTAGTTGAAAAACTGTTTTTT
CDR3aa: CASSGLSQLVEKLFF

d_gene: TRBD2
abundance: once
v_gene: TRBV6-4
j_gene: TRBJ2-1
CDR3nt: TGTGCCAGCAGTGAACGCGGCGGGGGGAGCTACAATGAGCAGTTCTTC
CDR3aa: CASSERGGGSYNEQFF

d_gene: .
abundance: .
v_gene: TRBV14
j_gene: TRBJ1-2
CDR3nt: TGTGCCAGCAGCCAAGCCGCATACCTCACCGGGCGAGGGAACTATGGCTACACCTTC
CDR3aa: CASSQAAYLTGRGNYGYTF

d_gene: TRBD1
abundance: .
v_gene: TRBV7-3
j_gene: TRBJ1-1
CDR3nt: TGTGCCAGCAGCTCCAGGGGGCTGGGCACTGAAGCTTTCTTT
CDR3aa: CASSSRGLGTEAFF

d_gene: TRBD1
abundance: once
v_gene: TRBV24-1
j_gene: TRBJ1-5
CDR3nt: TGTGCCACCCAGGGACAGGGAGGTCAGCCCCAGCATTTT
CDR3aa: CATQGQGGQPQHF

d_gene: .
abundance: .
v_gene: TRBV27
j_gene: TRBJ2-3
CDR3nt: TGTGCCAGCAGTGCTCCGTGGGCTGGGGATACGCAGTATTTT
CDR3aa: CASSAPWAGDTQYF

d_gene: TRBD1
abundance: .
v_gene: TRBV27
j_gene: TRBJ2-2
CDR3nt: TGTGCCAGCAGTACAGGGGGAACCGGGGAGCTGTTTTTT
CDR3aa: CASSTGGTGELFF